Ten or more counts support the clone carrying this T cell receptor beta chain. TCRdb used MiXCR to reprocess the RACE reads, holding one entry per CDR3 protein. The sample shows a few hundred thousand distinct CDR3 sequences, roughly 6% of them seen only once. Described time point: pre-sensitization, week 0. Treatment defined: therapeutic diphenylcyclopropenone sensitization with weekly scalp DPC. The data were taken from a study of human T cells and chemical hapten exposure. The sequence derives from a young woman with alopecia areata. Some clones in this sample may be carry-over from other donors' samples. Sequencing used whole blood, obtained in connection with sensitization to the hapten diphenylcyclopropenone (DPC).

The CDR3 DNA reads TGTGCCAGCAGCTTATCTTCCGGACAGGGAGGAGGAGAGACCCAGTACTTC. Amino acids: CASSLSSGQGGGETQYF. V gene TRBV7-9 combines with J gene TRBJ2-5; the match to TRBD1 covers 8 bases. The length of the CDR3 is 17 residues. V dropped 2 bases and J dropped 4; count of bases not matched to a gene: 12. Germline CDR1 SEHNR, CDR2 FQNEAQ (reference sequence).